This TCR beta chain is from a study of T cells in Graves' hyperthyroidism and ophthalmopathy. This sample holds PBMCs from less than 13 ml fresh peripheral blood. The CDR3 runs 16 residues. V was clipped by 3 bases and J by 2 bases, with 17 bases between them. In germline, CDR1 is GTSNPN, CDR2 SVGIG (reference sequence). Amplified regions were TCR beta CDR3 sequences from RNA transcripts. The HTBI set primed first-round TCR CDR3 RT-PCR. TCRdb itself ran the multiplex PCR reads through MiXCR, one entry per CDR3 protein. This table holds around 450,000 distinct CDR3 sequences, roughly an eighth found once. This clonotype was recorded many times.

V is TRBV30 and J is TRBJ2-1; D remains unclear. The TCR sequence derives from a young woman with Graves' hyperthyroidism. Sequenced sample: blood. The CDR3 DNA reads TGTGCCTGGAGCCCCTCCGGCAGTGTCCCCTACAATGAGCAGTTCTTC. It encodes CAWSPSGSVPYNEQFF.